Detailed here is one T cell receptor beta chain. These data are taken from a study of T cell changes during pregnancy in multiple sclerosis. Germline CDR1 is MDHEN and CDR2 is SYDVKM. Deletions cut 2 bases from V and 0 bases from J, with 10 bases between. The CDR3 is made up of 15 amino acids. Repertoires were generated with immunoSEQ multiplex PCR, while TCRdb's copy carries only in-frame clones and drops some. The sample yields more than 45,000 clones, roughly 91% seen once. The sample was CD4+ T cells from peripheral blood mononuclear cells, taken in the second trimester of pregnancy. This chain connects TRBV28 to TRBJ1-2; D might be TRBD1 (5 bases). The sequence was obtained from a female donor with multiple sclerosis, enrolled in a pregnancy study. In DNA, the CDR3 is TGTGCCAGCAGTTTAGGTGGGGGGGCTAACTATGGCTACACCTTC. Its translation: CASSLGGGANYGYTF.